This TCR beta chain was identified in a study of blood T cell repertoires in COVID-19. Trimming stripped 5 bases from V and 11 bases from J, with 15 bases between. The CDR3 extends over 13 amino acids. In germline, CDR1 is MNHEY, CDR2 SMNVEV (reference sequence). Per the authors' pipeline: Researchers report that nucleated cell counts were estimated from reference gene primer amplification. The method was immunoSEQ multiplex PCR; TCRdb's version includes in-frame clones alone and lacks a portion of them. V and J calls and clone size come straight from that table; D and trimming were deduced from the DNA. The profile shows roughly 250,000 clones, approximately 79% of them singletons.

The origin of this receptor is a woman aged 40 to 50 with active or convalescent COVID-19. Sample: peripheral blood. The J gene is TRBJ1-4, the V gene TRBV27; D possibly corresponds to TRBD1 (6 bases). CDR3 sequence (DNA): TGTGCCAGCAGTCAACAGGGTACAGGGAAACTGTTTTTT. Its protein is CASSQQGTGKLFF.